The entry below gives a single T cell receptor (beta chain) sequence along with its context. These data originate in a study of blood T cell repertoires in COVID-19. Study context: Italy, Spain and the United States were the sources of the convalescent and acute COVID-19 samples. Sources were T cells, B-cell-depleted T cells, or PBMCs; the material itself was cDNA or gDNA.

Original processing notes: The authors estimated nucleated cell counts from reference gene primer amplification. Produced via immunoSEQ multiplex PCR; TCRdb's table is partial and in-frame only. The V and J calls and clone size come from that table; D and trimming were worked out from the DNA. The sample consists of roughly 290,000 clones, roughly 90% of them appearing once. Patients from Seattle were sampled longitudinally, starting during active infection. Germline loops: CDR1 SNHLY, CDR2 FYNNEI. V lost 4 bases and J 10 bases, leaving 11 bases between the germline ends. The CDR3 extends over 12 amino acids.

V and J are TRBV2 and TRBJ2-1; D might be TRBD2 (5 bases). Source material: peripheral blood. The sequence was obtained from a woman aged 25 to 39 with COVID-19, enrolled during active disease. The CDR3 here is CASSAERGEQFF. The DNA for the CDR3 is TGTGCCAGCAGTGCAGAAAGAGGGGAGCAGTTCTTC.